This T cell receptor (beta chain) is drawn from a study of shared clonotypes between healthy human individuals (dated by TCRdb to the early 2020s). Concerning the study at large: A couple of women and three men aged 18 to 49 years were included in the cohort. Libraries were prepared and TCR repertoires were sequenced by different laboratories using diverse techniques, in order to increase sequencing depth and limit assay-specific biases. For each donor, CD4 naive and CD4 memory were each given three plates, CD8 naive was given two plates, and CD8 memory was given one plate. Each donor's leukapheresis produced roughly between roughly 0.85 and 9 billion PBMCs. To estimate repertoire size and how much clonotypes are shared between individuals, the study performed deep sequencing of blood TCR repertoires from five healthy adults. Broad study findings and their caveats: Compared with non-shared clonotypes, the clonotypes found in all four sorted-subset donors had higher generation probabilities. Across several donors, approximately 5% of naive CD4, roughly 3.4% of naive CD8, under 2.5% of memory CD4, and approximately 0.4% of memory CD8 clonotypes were shared. Because the study included only a small number of donors, the genetic and exposure-history diversity represented was limited. Pairwise subsampling led to the expectation that sequencing depth would affect the degree of clonotype sharing among donors. Naive subsets generally had larger estimated clonotype richness than memory subsets. Rarefaction of sorted-subset datasets indicated incomplete sequencing despite the large sequencing depth. Sampling was limited to blood, and TCR repertoires in tissue likely differ from TCR repertoires in blood.

CD8 naive samples consisted of CD45RO-negative cells that were positively selected for CCR7, yielding a CD45RA+CCR7+ population without TemRA cells. The donors were healthy, HIV-negative adults with no recently reported acute infections or vaccinations. All donors were Caucasian adults living in Nashville, Tennessee, USA. After blood collection by leukapheresis, PBMCs were isolated using Ficoll-Histopaque density gradient centrifugation and then cryopreserved in the vapor phase of liquid nitrogen. Purity and quantity of every magnetically sorted T cell population were checked by analytical flow cytometry. From each sorted fraction, genomic DNA was isolated and quantified by UV absorbance on a Nanodrop 2000c. Reading the germline V gene (reference sequence) gives CDR1 SGHNT and CDR2 YYREEE. Unmatched junction bases come to 4, with V trimmed by 0 bases and J by 2 bases. Measured from the cysteine to the phenylalanine, the CDR3 is 15 residues long. CDR3 DNA is the only sequence kept; it has 45 bases, read in frame from the first base.

To note about this clone: It has no known antigen specificity. Base qualities are not recorded, but no much larger clone differs from it by a single base.

Using the deep immunoSEQ assay, TCR CDR3 regions were amplified from genomic DNA by multiplex PCR. Genomic DNA extracted from each cell subset was distributed evenly over all wells of several immunoSEQ 96-well plates, and each plate served as one replicate. For sorted subsets, around 0.2 ug genomic DNA, equal to 25,000 to 35,000 T cell genomes, was loaded into each replicate PCR. Purified libraries were measured with a Qubit 3.0 fluorometer, size-checked on a Bioanalyzer 2100, and measured again with the KAPA Library Quantification kit. Every immunoSEQ 96-well plate was sequenced on a separate single-read 150-cycle Illumina NextSeq 550 flow cell. The paper's processing steps were these. Because only junctional sequences without quality scores were contained in the immunoSEQ output, filtering matching that applied to full-length reads could not be performed. Sequences were annotated with PyIR, a Python wrapper for IgBLAST v1.9, using IMGT germline references to assign V/J genes and CDR3. Reads were removed for weak V/J assignments (E-value above 1e-6), missing CDR3, stop codons, out-of-frame junctions, or ambiguous translated residues. V3J clonotypes were defined as sequences sharing an identical inferred V gene, J gene, and CDR3 amino acid sequence. The percentage overlap between two repertoires was calculated by dividing the number of shared unique clonotypes by the size of the smaller repertoire. Three approaches were used to assess repertoire richness: RTK rarefaction, the Chao1 estimator, and Recon v2.1 estimates of unobserved clonotypes. OLGA was used to compute generation probabilities for all TCRbeta clonotypes that the gDNA method yielded from a handful of donors. TCRdb obtained this table from immuneACCESS and retained in-frame rearrangements with V and J assigned. These tables miss some clones; where compared with another copy, unresolved V genes account for less than half of the shortfall, and the remainder is unexplained. The V and J calls and clone size were taken over from that table, and D and trimming were inferred from the DNA. The sample table shows around 1.9 million clones, and roughly 93% are seen once. The ten largest clones take up around 1.7% of the sample.

What was sequenced was naive CD8+ T cells from PBMCs. This specimen's cell subset or site label, per the study, means: CD45RA+CCR7+. The sequence links TRBV5-4 to TRBJ1-2; TRBD1 aligns with 7 central bases. This TCR was sampled from a man in his late teens or twenties in good health. Some clones in this sample may be carry-over from other donors' samples. The nucleotides are TGTGCCAGCAGCTTGGATGGGACAGTGAACTATGGCTACACCTTC. This yields the protein CASSLDGTVNYGYTF.